The entry below gives a single T cell receptor (beta chain) sequence along with its context. Germline CDR1 and CDR2: MNHEY and SVGAGI. V lost 8 bases and J 2 bases, leaving 18 bases between the germline ends. This CDR3 contains 15 residues. This record belongs to a study of glioma-infiltrating T cells after dendritic cell vaccination. Primers: 60 V beta forward and 13 J beta reverse. Sequencing was performed with immunoSEQ multiplex PCR; in TCRdb, only in-frame clones are kept and a portion is missing. The sample lists roughly 100,000 clones; roughly 81% were seen once. PBMC sampling occurred before vaccination, two weeks after the third dose, and at progression.

This TCR was recovered from a human donor with glioblastoma. Material: blood, obtained before dendritic cell vaccination. V usage is TRBV6-5 and J usage is TRBJ1-2, with D perhaps matching TRBD1 (5 bases). The CDR3 DNA reads TGTGCCAGCCGCCAGGGAGTGGGGGGGAACTATGGCTACACCTTC. It codes for CASRQGVGGNYGYTF.